Listed below are T cell receptor beta chains from one sample, sequenced in a study of blood T cells in healthy people across ages. A single record per CDR3 protein comes from TCRdb applying MiXCR to the 5' RACE reads. The table lists 1,300,000 or so distinct CDR3 sequences, approximately 63% of them singletons. The sequenced sample was blood. The receptors here all came from a man between 18 and 29 years old in good health. The CDR3 runs from the conserved cysteine through the conserved F or W. D genes are given only for firm matches. Clone sizes are given selectively: once, few, many, or a class where the clone is expanded.

j_gene: TRBJ1-6
d_gene: NA
v_gene: TRBV14
abundance: NA
CDR3nt: TGTGCCAGCAGCCGGGGTGGGGTGTCGGCCCCGTCTCGTGCCCTCCACTTT
CDR3aa: CASSRGGVSAPSRALHF

j_gene: TRBJ1-1
d_gene: NA
v_gene: TRBV5-1
abundance: NA
CDR3nt: TGCGCCAGCGGCGAGGGGGGGGTTACTGAAGCTTTCTTT
CDR3aa: CASGEGGVTEAFF

j_gene: TRBJ1-2
d_gene: TRBD1
v_gene: TRBV16
abundance: few
CDR3nt: TGTGCCAGCAGCCAATATCAACAGGGGACGTTTGGCTACACCTTC
CDR3aa: CASSQYQQGTFGYTF

j_gene: TRBJ2-3
d_gene: NA
v_gene: TRBV6-6
abundance: NA
CDR3nt: TGTGCCAGCACCTTTGACCAGATCACAGATACGCAGTATTTT
CDR3aa: CASTFDQITDTQYF

j_gene: TRBJ1-2
d_gene: TRBD1
v_gene: TRBV15
abundance: NA
CDR3nt: TGTGCCACCAGCAGAGATGGCCCGAGGACAGGGGGCAGCTACACCTTC
CDR3aa: CATSRDGPRTGGSYTF

j_gene: TRBJ2-7
d_gene: NA
v_gene: TRBV6-5
abundance: NA
CDR3nt: TGTGCCAGCAGTTACACGGACAGCGAATACGAGCAGTACTTC
CDR3aa: CASSYTDSEYEQYF

j_gene: TRBJ2-7
d_gene: NA
v_gene: TRBV20-1
abundance: NA
CDR3nt: TGCAGTGCTAGAGATCCCCGAGGGACCAGTTCCTACGAGCAGTACTTC
CDR3aa: CSARDPRGTSSYEQYF

j_gene: TRBJ2-7
d_gene: NA
v_gene: TRBV20-1
abundance: few
CDR3nt: TGCAGTGCCGTGGGGGGAACCTACGAGCAGTACTTC
CDR3aa: CSAVGGTYEQYF

j_gene: TRBJ2-7
d_gene: TRBD2
v_gene: TRBV6-6
abundance: NA
CDR3nt: TGTGCCAGCAGTCTGATAGCGGGGGACAACAATGAGCAGTACTTC
CDR3aa: CASSLIAGDNNEQYF

j_gene: TRBJ2-7
d_gene: TRBD1
v_gene: TRBV5-1
abundance: NA
CDR3nt: TGCGCCAGCAGCTCCCGGGACAGATTATACGAGCAGTACTTC
CDR3aa: CASSSRDRLYEQYF

j_gene: TRBJ2-5
d_gene: TRBD2
v_gene: TRBV11-2
abundance: NA
CDR3nt: TGTGCCAGCAGCTTCTCGGGACTAGCGGGAGTAGAGACCCAGTACTTC
CDR3aa: CASSFSGLAGVETQYF